Below, 18 T cell receptor beta chains from the same sample are listed, as sequenced in a study of T cell repertoires in cytomegalovirus infection. One entry per CDR3 protein results from TCRdb running MiXCR on the reads. This repertoire shows hundreds of thousands of distinct CDR3 sequences, more than 20% found once; its top ten account for 7.5% to 9%. Specimen: CD8+ T cells from PBMCs. The receptors stem from a human donor in good health (CMV status not recorded). Some clones in this sample may be carry-over from other donors' samples.

This clonotype was detected a few times. The J gene is TRBJ1-4, the V gene TRBV20-1; D is undetermined. V was pared by 0 bases and J by 6 bases, with 11 bases between. The germline V gene encodes CDR1 DFQATT and CDR2 SNEGSKA (reference sequence). The CDR3 totals 14 residues. CDR3 protein: CSARDYRKDEKLFF. The CDR3, as DNA: TGCAGTGCTAGAGATTACAGAAAGGATGAAAAACTGTTTTTT.

This clonotype has just a few counts. V gene TRBV19 combines with J gene TRBJ1-1, with no clear D. Germline values: CDR1 LNHDA, CDR2 SQIVND (reference sequence). This CDR3 has 13 amino acids. Deletions cut 7 bases from V and 0 bases from J, with 9 bases between. The CDR3 sequence: CASTEFMNTEAFF. The CDR3 DNA reads as TGTGCCAGTACAGAGTTCATGAACACTGAAGCTTTCTTT.

In this sample, this clonotype turned up a few times. The rearrangement joins TRBV6-2 or TRBV6-3 to TRBJ2-7; D gene ambiguous. Trimming took 5 bases from V and 5 from J, leaving 13 bases between them. The CDR3 consists of 13 residues. The V gene's germline CDR1 is MNHEY and CDR2 SVGEGT. The CDR3 DNA is TGTGCCAGCAGTCCCCTCGATAAGGACGAGCAGTACGTC. Its translation is CASSPLDKDEQYV.

The chain uses TRBV27 and TRBJ1-2, with D possibly matching TRBD1 (6 bases). V lost 4 bases, J lost 4 bases, and 10 bases lay in between. CDR3 length: 13 residues. The germline V gene has CDR1 MNHEY and CDR2 SMNVEV (reference sequence). The CDR3 sequence: CASSWDITYGYTF. CDR3 DNA: TGTGCCAGCAGTTGGGACATCACCTATGGCTACACCTTC.

This clonotype was counted only a few times. The chain is built from TRBV6-2 or TRBV6-3 and TRBJ2-7, with no clear D. V was pared by 6 bases and J by 3 bases, with 12 bases between. CDR3 size: 13 residues. Germline V gene data show CDR1 as MNHEY and CDR2 as SVGEGT. CDR3 region: CASSGPTGYEQYV. For the CDR3, the DNA is TGTGCCAGCAGCGGTCCCACGGGCTACGAGCAGTACGTC.

This clonotype appeared a few times. V usage is TRBV29-1 and J usage is TRBJ1-1; D unclear. The CDR3 runs to 12 residues. Trimming stripped 2 bases from V and 1 base from J, with 5 bases between. CDR1 is SQVTM and CDR2 is ANQGSEA in the germline V gene. CDR3 loop: CSVEQQNTEAFF. The CDR3 DNA sequence: TGCAGCGTTGAACAACAGAACACTGAAGCTTTCTTT.

This clonotype appeared many times. The genes are TRBV7-9 and TRBJ1-1; D is possibly TRBD1 (6 bases). The germline gives CDR1 SEHNR, CDR2 FQNEAQ (reference sequence). The CDR3 consists of 15 residues. Trimming removed 2 bases at V and 2 bases at J, with 12 bases between. This chain's CDR3 is CASSLLQGLNTEAFF. In DNA, the CDR3 is TGTGCCAGCAGCTTATTACAGGGATTAAACACTGAAGCTTTCTTT.

This clonotype was detected many times. J is TRBJ1-1 and V is TRBV19, with 7 bases lining up with TRBD1. The junction had 9 bases not matched to a gene; V was cut back by 6 bases and J by 5 bases. The CDR3 has 14 residues. CDR1 and CDR2 from the germline V gene are LNHDA and SQIVND (reference sequence). Here the CDR3 reads CASRSQTGMTEAFF. The CDR3 nucleotides are TGTGCCAGTAGGAGCCAGACAGGGATGACTGAAGCTTTCTTT. The full variable domain, in which reference TRBV19 and TRBJ1-1 provide the parts outside the CDR3, is DGGITQSPKYLFRKEGQNVTLSCEQNLNHDAMYWYRQDPGQGLRLIYYSQIVNDFQKGDIAEGYSVSREKKESFPLTVTSAQKNPTAFYLCASRSQTGMTEAFFGQGTRLTVV.

This clonotype was seen repeatedly, ten times or more. J is TRBJ1-5 and V is TRBV7-2; tentative D call: TRBD1 (5 bases). Germline V gives CDR1 SGHTA, CDR2 FQGNSA. The V and J ends lost 1 base and 7 bases respectively, with 11 bases between them. This CDR3 has 14 amino acids. The chain's CDR3 is CASSLGGTRQPQHF. The CDR3 nucleotides are TGTGCCAGCAGCTTAGGGGGGACGAGGCAGCCCCAGCATTTT. The whole variable domain, remainder taken from reference TRBV7-2 and TRBJ1-5, is GAGVSQSPSNKVTEKGKDVELRCDPISGHTALYWYRQSLGQGLEFLIYFQGNSAPDKSGLPSDRFSAERTGGSVSTLTIQRTQQEDSAVYLCASSLGGTRQPQHFGDGTRLSIL.

This clonotype was picked up a small number of times. This sequence joins TRBV6-2 or TRBV6-3 and TRBJ1-2; D uncertain. V lost 1 base and J 8 bases, leaving 11 bases between the germline ends. The CDR3 spans 13 residues. The germline gives CDR1 MNHEY, CDR2 SVGEGT. CDR3 nucleotide sequence: TGTGCCAGCAGTTACTTTGAGGCAGAAGGCTACACCTTC. Translating it yields CASSYFEAEGYTF.

There are many counts of this clonotype. The chain employs TRBV12-3 or TRBV12-4 and TRBJ2-1, with 10 nucleotides matching TRBD1. Losses at the gene ends were 6 bases for V and 3 bases for J; bases not matched to a gene: 8. The CDR3 runs to 16 residues. DNA for the CDR3: TGTGCCAGCAGGCACAAGGGGGACAGGGGCTACAATGAGCAGTTCTTC. Its protein product is CASRHKGDRGYNEQFF.

With regard to this clonotype: A much bigger clone sits one base away, suggesting this may be a read error. The chain joins TRBV4-1 to TRBJ2-7, with D possibly being TRBD1 (6 bases). V was pared by 3 bases and J by 1 base, with 16 bases between. The CDR3 totals 16 residues. The germline gives CDR1 MGHRA, CDR2 YSYEKL. The CDR3 spells CASSHPRDKRSYEQYF. The CDR3 coding sequence is TGCGCCAGCAGCCACCCCCGGGACAAGAGGTCCTACGAGCAGTACTTC.

A remark on this clonotype: A single base separates this from a much larger clone, so it may be a read error. This chain uses TRBV7-6 with TRBJ1-1; 12 bases map to TRBD1. Germline CDR1 SGHVS, CDR2 FNYEAQ. The CDR3 consists of 18 residues. The CDR3 nucleotides are TGTGCCAACAGCTTGGGACCGGGACAGGGGGCCCGCGGCACTGAAGCTTTCTTT. Translating it yields CANSLGPGQGARGTEAFF.

This clonotype turned up a few times. The chain uses TRBV4-2 and TRBJ1-1; D is perhaps TRBD1 (5 bases). The V gene lost 0 bases and the J gene lost 0 bases, with 11 bases spanning the gap. This CDR3 spans 16 amino acids. Germline-derived CDR1 and CDR2 are LGHNA and YNFKEQ. The CDR3 here is CASSQDSGGLNTEAFF. CDR3 bases: TGTGCCAGCAGCCAAGACTCGGGGGGGTTGAACACTGAAGCTTTCTTT.

This clonotype occurred many times. The chain carries TRBV7-8 and TRBJ1-1, with 7 bases that match TRBD1. J was trimmed by 6 bases and V by 5 bases; bases with no gene match: 12. The CDR3 consists of 15 residues. CDR1 is SGHVS, CDR2 FQNEAQ, per germline. CDR3 sequence: CASSPPQGRLAEAFF. The CDR3 DNA is TGTGCCAGCAGCCCTCCACAGGGGCGCCTAGCTGAAGCTTTCTTT.

This clonotype was found many times. The CDR3 DNA reads TGTGCCAGCAGTTTTACCTACGAGCAGTACTTC. This codes for CASSFTYEQYF. The gene calls are TRBV7-2 and TRBJ2-7; the D is unclear. The CDR3 is 11 amino acids. Germline lookup yields CDR1 SGHTA and CDR2 FQGNSA. The V end was cut by 6 bases, the J end by 2 bases, with 5 bases between.

This clonotype was recorded many times. This chain uses TRBV28 with TRBJ1-1; D may be TRBD1 (5 bases). The CDR3 loop spans 16 amino acids. The germline V gene encodes CDR1 MDHEN and CDR2 SYDVKM. Trimming removed 6 bases from V and 3 bases from J, with 20 bases in between. CDR3 loop: CASSGEPGTADTEAFF. Here the CDR3 DNA reads TGTGCCAGCAGCGGGGAACCGGGGACGGCTGACACTGAAGCTTTCTTT.

V usage is TRBV2 and J usage is TRBJ2-5; 15 bases agree with TRBD2. Germline V gene sequence: CDR1 SNHLY, CDR2 FYNNEI. This CDR3 is 15 amino acids long. The ends lost 8 bases at V and 5 bases at J; junction bases unmatched: 6. CDR3 in amino acids: CASRTSGGATETQYF. CDR3 nucleotides: TGTGCCAGCCGGACTAGCGGGGGGGCAACCGAGACCCAGTACTTC.